One and the same sample provided the 3 T cell receptor beta chains below, sequenced in a study of cytomegalovirus exposure and HLA in healthy donors (dated by TCRdb to 2015 to 2018). Library generation was performed with the immunoSEQ multiplex PCR assay. The multiplex PCR relied on a mix of 60 forward primers for TCR Vbeta segments and 13 reverse primers for TCR Jbeta segments. The table comes from immuneACCESS by way of TCRdb, which keeps in-frame sequences with V and J called. Part of the clones is missing from these tables; in studies checked, under half for an unresolved V gene and the rest for unknown reasons. The sample table holds 80,000 to 95,000 clones, of which more than 75% were seen once. 9.2% of the sample belongs to the ten largest clones. Sequenced material: PBMCs. These receptors were taken from a man aged 25 to 40 in good health and CMV-seropositive.

The chain couples TRBV28 to TRBJ2-7, with a weak D call TRBD2 (6 bases). The V gene lost 6 bases and the J gene lost 4 bases, with 10 bases spanning the gap. Germline V lookup: CDR1 MDHEN, CDR2 SYDVKM. The CDR3 has 12 amino acids. The DNA of the CDR3 is TGTGCCAGCAGCCAACTAGCTTACGAGCAGTACTTC. As protein: CASSQLAYEQYF.

This chain's CDR3 is CASIFASGSYEQYF. DNA for the CDR3: TGTGCCAGCATATTCGCTAGCGGGAGCTACGAGCAGTACTTC. The chain joins TRBV2 to TRBJ2-7; 10 bases align to TRBD2. The V and J ends lost 7 bases and 3 bases, in that order; junction bases with no gene match: 6. The germline V gene encodes CDR1 SNHLY and CDR2 FYNNEI. There are 14 residues in the CDR3.

V and J are TRBV27 and TRBJ2-7, with D maybe TRBD1 (5 bases). This CDR3 is 15 amino acids long. Deletions cut 5 bases from V and 0 bases from J, with 14 bases between. The germline gives CDR1 MNHEY, CDR2 SMNVEV (reference sequence). The CDR3: CASSPGQTSSYEQYF. The CDR3 region has the DNA TGTGCCAGCAGTCCAGGACAAACGAGCTCCTACGAGCAGTACTTC.